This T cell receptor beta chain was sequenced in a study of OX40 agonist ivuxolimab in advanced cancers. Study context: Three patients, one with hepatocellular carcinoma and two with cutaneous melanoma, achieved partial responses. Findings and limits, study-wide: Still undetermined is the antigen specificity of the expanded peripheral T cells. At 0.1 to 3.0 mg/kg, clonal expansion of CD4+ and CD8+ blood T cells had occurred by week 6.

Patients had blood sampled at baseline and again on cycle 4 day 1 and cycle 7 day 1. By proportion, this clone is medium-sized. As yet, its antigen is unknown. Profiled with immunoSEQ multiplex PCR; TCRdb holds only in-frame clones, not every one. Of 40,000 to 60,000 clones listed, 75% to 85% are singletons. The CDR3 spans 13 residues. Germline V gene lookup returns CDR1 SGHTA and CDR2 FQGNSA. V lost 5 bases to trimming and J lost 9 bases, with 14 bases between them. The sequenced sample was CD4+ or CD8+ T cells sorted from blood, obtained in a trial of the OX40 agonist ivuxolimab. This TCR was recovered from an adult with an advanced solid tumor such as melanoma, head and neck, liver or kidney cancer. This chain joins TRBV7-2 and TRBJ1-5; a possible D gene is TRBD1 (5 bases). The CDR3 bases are TGTGCCAGCAGCAGAAAGGGGCAGCCGCCCCAGCATTTT. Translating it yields CASSRKGQPPQHF.